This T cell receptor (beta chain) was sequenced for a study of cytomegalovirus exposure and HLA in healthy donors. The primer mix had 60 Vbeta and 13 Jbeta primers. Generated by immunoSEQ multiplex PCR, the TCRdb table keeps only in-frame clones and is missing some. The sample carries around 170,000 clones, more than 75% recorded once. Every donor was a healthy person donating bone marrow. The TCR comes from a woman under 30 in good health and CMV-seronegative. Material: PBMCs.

The CDR3 here is CAWATGHEQYF. CDR3 bases: TGTGCCTGGGCGACAGGGCACGAGCAGTACTTC. This chain uses TRBV30 with TRBJ2-7; 7 bases match TRBD1. The germline CDR1 and CDR2 sequences are GTSNPN and SVGIG (reference sequence). CDR3 length: 11 residues. J gave up 5 bases and V 5 bases, and 3 bases lay outside the gene matches.